Following are 16 T cell receptor beta chains from one sample sequenced in a study of OX40 agonist ivuxolimab in advanced cancers. Assay used: immunoSEQ multiplex PCR; TCRdb lists only in-frame clones, some missing. The sample contains around 76,000 clones, approximately 95% of which appear only once. The sample was CD4+ or CD8+ T cells sorted from blood, taken in a trial of the OX40 agonist ivuxolimab. Receptors were obtained from an adult with an advanced solid tumor such as melanoma, head and neck, liver or kidney cancer.

The rearrangement uses TRBV4-1 and TRBJ2-7; 9 bases map to TRBD2. The ends lost 3 bases at V and 6 bases at J; junction bases unmatched: 12. Germline loops: CDR1 MGHRA, CDR2 YSYEKL. The CDR3 length is 16 residues. Written as DNA, the CDR3 is TGCGCCAGCAGCCAGATAAAGACTAGCGGTTCTGGCGAGCAGTACTTC. It yields the protein CASSQIKTSGSGEQYF.

The chain recombines TRBV27 with TRBJ2-7; TRBD2 matches 10 bases. Germline assignment: CDR1 MNHEY and CDR2 SMNVEV (reference sequence). This CDR3 region has 15 residues. V was clipped by 2 bases and J by 4 bases; unmatched bases: 5. The DNA of the CDR3 is TGTGCCAGCAGTTTAAAGACTAGCGGGCAATACGAGCAGTACTTC. Translated: CASSLKTSGQYEQYF.

With respect to this clone: This CDR3 is also generated by other DNA sequences in the sample. The chain carries TRBV13 and TRBJ2-7; D uncertain. There are 11 residues in the CDR3. With 4 bases removed from V and 3 bases from J, the gap between germline ends came to 4 bases. Germline V lookup: CDR1 PRHDT, CDR2 FYEKMQ (reference sequence). CDR3 sequence (DNA): TGTGCCAGCAGCTCTCTCTACGAGCAGTACTTC. This sequence encodes CASSSLYEQYF.

V is TRBV7-9 and J is TRBJ2-5; D unclear. Germline V CDR1 and CDR2: SEHNR, FQNEAQ (reference sequence). The CDR3 totals 14 residues. V shed 5 bases and J shed 4 bases, with 14 bases lying between them. In DNA form, the CDR3 reads TGTGCCAGCAGCCCCCCCTTTTCGGGAGAGACCCAGTACTTC. Encoded protein: CASSPPFSGETQYF.

V usage is TRBV14 and J usage is TRBJ2-3; the D is unclear. The CDR3 runs 13 residues. The germline V gene encodes CDR1 SGHDN and CDR2 FVKESK. Deletions cut 11 bases from V and 1 base from J, with 13 bases between. In nucleotides, the CDR3 is TGTGCCGTAAGGAGCCGGGGCACAGATACGCAGTATTTT. Translated: CAVRSRGTDTQYF.

The chain recombines TRBV27 with TRBJ2-3; TRBD2 matches 10 bases. J gave up 2 bases and V 5 bases, and 7 bases lay outside the gene matches. This CDR3 has 16 residues. Germline assignment: CDR1 MNHEY and CDR2 SMNVEV (reference sequence). The CDR3 spells CASSHLSGGTTDTQYF. DNA of the CDR3: TGTGCCAGCAGTCATCTTAGCGGGGGGACCACAGATACGCAGTATTTT.

This chain connects TRBV12-5 to TRBJ1-2; D possibly corresponds to TRBD1 (6 bases). Trimming pared 4 bases from V and 6 bases from J, leaving 21 bases between. CDR1 and CDR2 (germline): LGHNT, FRNRAP. The CDR3 has 16 residues. CDR3 loop: CASGSHLGQLWHGYTF. The CDR3 nucleotides read TGTGCTAGTGGTTCACATCTCGGACAGCTATGGCATGGCTACACCTTC.

The rearrangement links TRBV7-9 to TRBJ1-1; TRBD1 aligns across 8 bases. Losses at the gene ends were 5 bases for V and 0 bases for J; bases not matched to a gene: 5. This CDR3 region has 15 residues. Germline V gene sequence: CDR1 SEHNR, CDR2 FQNEAQ (reference sequence). The CDR3 sequence: CASSPRTGMNTEAFF. CDR3 DNA sequence: TGTGCCAGCAGCCCGAGGACAGGGATGAACACTGAAGCTTTCTTT.

The chain recombines TRBV7-9 with TRBJ2-1; possible D gene TRBD1, 6 bases. The CDR3 spans 14 residues. Trimming shortened V by 8 bases and J by 6 bases, and 17 bases separated the two germline ends. Germline V lookup: CDR1 SEHNR, CDR2 FQNEAQ (reference sequence). Written as DNA, the CDR3 is TGTGCCAGCCTGCCCACAGGGCCCGCCAATGAGCAGTTCTTC. Translation gives CASLPTGPANEQFF.

The genes are TRBV27 and TRBJ2-7; no reliable D call. The germline CDR1 and CDR2 sequences are MNHEY and SMNVEV (reference sequence). The V and J ends lost 3 bases and 3 bases respectively, with 9 bases between them. This CDR3 has 13 residues. The DNA for the CDR3 is TGTGCCAGCAGTTTTGGTGCGGTCTACGAGCAGTACTTC. Protein product: CASSFGAVYEQYF.

The chain recombines TRBV27 with TRBJ2-2, with 8 bases that match TRBD2. After removal of 6 bases from V and 8 bases from J, the junction contained 17 bases not matched to a gene. Per the germline V gene, CDR1 is MNHEY and CDR2 is SMNVEV (reference sequence). CDR3 size: 17 residues. This CDR3 is CASSLLLREGLVGELFF. The CDR3 DNA reads TGTGCCAGCAGCCTCCTCCTCCGGGAGGGCCTAGTGGGGGAGCTGTTTTTT.

V usage is TRBV5-6 and J usage is TRBJ1-1, with TRBD1 as a possible D gene (5 bases). From germline, CDR1 is SGHDT and CDR2 YYEEEE. The CDR3 runs 16 residues. The germline V and J ends were trimmed by 2 bases and 2 bases, with 16 bases remaining between them. CDR3 protein: CASSLLPGGENTEAFF. CDR3 DNA sequence: TGTGCCAGCAGCTTACTTCCCGGGGGGGAAAACACTGAAGCTTTCTTT.

This chain connects TRBV30 to TRBJ2-7; D possibly corresponds to TRBD2 (5 bases). Trimming took off 5 bases at V and 3 bases at J, with 11 bases between the two ends. Germline CDR1 reads GTSNPN; CDR2 reads SVGIG (reference sequence). There are 12 residues in the CDR3. The CDR3 region is CAWDPGDYEQYF. CDR3 nucleotides: TGTGCCTGGGACCCCGGGGACTACGAGCAGTACTTC.

V and J are TRBV14 and TRBJ2-5; D gene uncertain. CDR1 and CDR2 from the germline V gene are SGHDN and FVKESK. The germline V and J ends were trimmed by 1 base and 2 bases, with 8 bases remaining between them. This CDR3 has 14 residues. CDR3 loop: CASSQVMRQETQYF. The CDR3 DNA sequence: TGTGCCAGCAGCCAAGTGATGCGTCAAGAGACCCAGTACTTC.

The J gene is TRBJ2-1, the V gene TRBV7-9; 7 bases match TRBD2. The V gene end was trimmed by 5 bases and the J gene end by 6 bases; junction bases not matched to a gene: 13. Germline CDR1 reads SEHNR; CDR2 reads FQNEAQ (reference sequence). This CDR3 spans 16 amino acids. CDR3 residues: CASSPTSSRGGNEQFF. The CDR3 DNA reads TGTGCCAGCAGCCCGACTAGCTCTCGGGGAGGCAATGAGCAGTTCTTC.

The chain is built from TRBV29-1 and TRBJ2-3; D not resolved. The germline gives CDR1 SQVTM, CDR2 ANQGSEA. The CDR3 loop spans 13 amino acids. The V gene lost 6 bases and the J gene lost 2 bases, with 12 bases spanning the gap. The CDR3 loop reads CSVHALYTDTQYF. CDR3 DNA: TGCAGCGTCCACGCCCTCTACACAGATACGCAGTATTTT.